Given below is one TCR beta chain in context. The antigen remains unidentified. There are 13 residues in the CDR3. Between the trimmed V and J ends, which lost 8 bases and 6 bases, there was a span of 13 bases. Germline CDR1 MDHEN, CDR2 SYDVKM. Here immunoSEQ multiplex PCR was the method, and the copy in TCRdb shows in-frame clones only, minus some. There are approximately 100,000 clones in the sample; about 87% occur only once, and 0.7% to 1% lies in the top ten. These data are taken from a study of OX40 agonist ivuxolimab in advanced cancers. Findings and limits, study-wide: The mean number of expanded clones was higher in CD8+ T cells than in CD4+.

The receptor comes from an adult with an advanced solid tumor such as melanoma, head and neck, liver or kidney cancer. The specimen was CD4+ or CD8+ T cells sorted from blood, collected in a trial of the OX40 agonist ivuxolimab. V usage is TRBV28 and J usage is TRBJ1-4, with D unresolved. CDR3 amino acids: CASEPGGDEKLFF. The DNA of the CDR3 is TGTGCCAGCGAACCGGGAGGTGATGAAAAACTGTTTTTT.